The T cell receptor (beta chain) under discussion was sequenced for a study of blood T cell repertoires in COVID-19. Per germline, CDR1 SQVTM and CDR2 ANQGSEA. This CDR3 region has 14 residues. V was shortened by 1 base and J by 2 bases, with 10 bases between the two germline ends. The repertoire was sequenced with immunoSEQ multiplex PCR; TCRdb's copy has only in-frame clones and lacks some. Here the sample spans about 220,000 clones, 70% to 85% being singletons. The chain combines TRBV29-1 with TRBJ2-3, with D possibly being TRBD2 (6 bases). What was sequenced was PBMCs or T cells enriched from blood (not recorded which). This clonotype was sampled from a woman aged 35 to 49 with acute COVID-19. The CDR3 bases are TGCAGCGTTGAAGCGGGAGCGACCACAGATACGCAGTATTTT. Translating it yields CSVEAGATTDTQYF.